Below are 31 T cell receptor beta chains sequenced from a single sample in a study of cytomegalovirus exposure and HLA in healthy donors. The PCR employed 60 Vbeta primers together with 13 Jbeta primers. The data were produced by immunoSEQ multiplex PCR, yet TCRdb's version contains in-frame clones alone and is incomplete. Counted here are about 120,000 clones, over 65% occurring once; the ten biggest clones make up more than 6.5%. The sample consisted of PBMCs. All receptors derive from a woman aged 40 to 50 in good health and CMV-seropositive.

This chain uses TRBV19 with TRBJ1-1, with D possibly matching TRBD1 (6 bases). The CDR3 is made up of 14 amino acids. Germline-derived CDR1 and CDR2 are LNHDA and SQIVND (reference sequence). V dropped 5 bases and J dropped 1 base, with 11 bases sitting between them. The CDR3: CASSPLGQNTEAFF. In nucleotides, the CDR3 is TGTGCCAGTAGTCCTCTGGGACAGAACACTGAAGCTTTCTTT.

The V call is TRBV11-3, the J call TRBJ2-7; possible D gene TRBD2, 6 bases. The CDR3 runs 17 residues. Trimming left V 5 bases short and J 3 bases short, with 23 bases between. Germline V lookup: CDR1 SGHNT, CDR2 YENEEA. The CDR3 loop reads CASSAGGLGLRDYEQYF. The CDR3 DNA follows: TGTGCCAGCAGCGCCGGAGGCCTGGGACTCCGCGACTACGAGCAGTACTTC.

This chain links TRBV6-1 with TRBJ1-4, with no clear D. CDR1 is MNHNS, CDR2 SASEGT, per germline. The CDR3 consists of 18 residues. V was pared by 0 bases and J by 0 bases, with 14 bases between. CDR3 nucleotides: TGTGCCAGCAGTGAAGCGCTTGTACAGAAAGCAACTAATGAAAAACTGTTTTTT. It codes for CASSEALVQKATNEKLFF.

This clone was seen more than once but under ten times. This CDR3 is CATSLGPGGPIYEQYF. DNA for the CDR3: TGTGCCACCAGCCTAGGTCCGGGAGGGCCTATATACGAGCAGTACTTC. This chain joins TRBV15 and TRBJ2-7; 8 nucleotides match TRBD2. Germline CDR1 is LNHNV and CDR2 is YYDKDF (reference sequence). The CDR3 runs 16 residues. With 5 bases clipped from V and 4 bases from J, the junction kept 13 bases outside the gene matches.

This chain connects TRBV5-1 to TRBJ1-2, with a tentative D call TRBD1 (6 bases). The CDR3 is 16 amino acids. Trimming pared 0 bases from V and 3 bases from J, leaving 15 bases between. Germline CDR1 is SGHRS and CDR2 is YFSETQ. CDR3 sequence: CASSLEGKGVHYGYTF. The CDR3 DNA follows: TGCGCCAGCAGCTTGGAGGGGAAGGGGGTTCACTATGGCTACACCTTC.

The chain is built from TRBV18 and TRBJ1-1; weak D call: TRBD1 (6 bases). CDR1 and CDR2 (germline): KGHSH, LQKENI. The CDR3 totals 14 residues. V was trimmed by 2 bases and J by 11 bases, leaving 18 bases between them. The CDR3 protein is CASSPSDRMHVAFF. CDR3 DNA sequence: TGTGCCAGCTCACCATCGGACAGAATGCACGTGGCTTTCTTT.

The CDR3 here is CASSNRQNTEAFF. CDR3 DNA: TGTGCCAGCAGTAACAGACAGAACACTGAAGCTTTCTTT. The V gene is TRBV6-5, the J gene TRBJ1-1; D not certain. The CDR3 is made up of 13 amino acids. Trimming removed 5 bases from V and 1 base from J, with 8 bases in between. The germline V gene encodes CDR1 MNHEY and CDR2 SVGAGI.

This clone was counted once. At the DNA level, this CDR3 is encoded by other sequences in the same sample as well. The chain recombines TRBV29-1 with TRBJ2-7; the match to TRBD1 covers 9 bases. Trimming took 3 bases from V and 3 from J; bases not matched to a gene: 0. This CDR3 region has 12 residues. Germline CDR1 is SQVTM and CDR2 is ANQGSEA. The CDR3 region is CSVEGQGYEQYF. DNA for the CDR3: TGCAGCGTTGAGGGACAGGGCTACGAGCAGTACTTC.

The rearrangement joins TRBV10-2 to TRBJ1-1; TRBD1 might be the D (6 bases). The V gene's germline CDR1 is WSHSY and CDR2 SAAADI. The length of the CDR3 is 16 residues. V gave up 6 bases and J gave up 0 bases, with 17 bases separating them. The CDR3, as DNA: TGCGCCAGCAGAAGGGGGACGATTCTCATGAACACTGAAGCTTTCTTT. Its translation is CASRRGTILMNTEAFF.

CDR3: CASRAATGDNSPLHF. CDR3 nucleotides: TGTGCCAGCAGAGCTGCGACAGGGGATAATTCACCCCTCCACTTT. This rearrangement joins TRBV6-6 to TRBJ1-6, with TRBD1 matching over 8 bases. With 6 bases clipped from V and 5 bases from J, the junction kept 6 bases outside the gene matches. Germline lookup yields CDR1 MNHNY and CDR2 SVGAGI (reference sequence). CDR3 length: 15 amino acids.

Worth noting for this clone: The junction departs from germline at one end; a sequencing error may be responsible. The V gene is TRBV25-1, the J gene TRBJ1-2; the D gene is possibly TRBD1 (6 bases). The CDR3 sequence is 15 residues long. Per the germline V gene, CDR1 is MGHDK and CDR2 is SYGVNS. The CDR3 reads CASSEFGQGRYGYPF. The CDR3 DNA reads TGTGCCAGCAGTGAATTCGGCCAGGGGCGCTATGGCTACCCCTTC.

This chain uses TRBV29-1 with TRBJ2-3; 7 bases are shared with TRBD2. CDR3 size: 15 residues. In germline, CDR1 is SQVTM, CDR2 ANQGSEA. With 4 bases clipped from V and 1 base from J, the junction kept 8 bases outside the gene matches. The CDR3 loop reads CSVAFTAGGTDTQYF. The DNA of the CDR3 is TGCAGCGTTGCGTTTACGGCGGGAGGCACAGATACGCAGTATTTT.

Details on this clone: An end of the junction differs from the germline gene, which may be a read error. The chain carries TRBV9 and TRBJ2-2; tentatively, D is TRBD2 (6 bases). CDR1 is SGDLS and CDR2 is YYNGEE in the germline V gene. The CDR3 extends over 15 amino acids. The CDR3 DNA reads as TGTGCCAGCAGCGTCGGGACTCAGAACGCCGGGGAGCTGTTTTTT. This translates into CASSVGTQNAGELFF.

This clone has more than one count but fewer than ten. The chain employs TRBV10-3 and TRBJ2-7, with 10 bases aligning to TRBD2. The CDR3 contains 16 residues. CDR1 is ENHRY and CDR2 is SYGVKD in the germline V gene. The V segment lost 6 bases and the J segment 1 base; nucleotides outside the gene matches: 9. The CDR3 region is CAIRAAGGAISYEQYF. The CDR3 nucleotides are TGTGCCATCAGAGCAGCGGGAGGGGCGATTTCCTACGAGCAGTACTTC.

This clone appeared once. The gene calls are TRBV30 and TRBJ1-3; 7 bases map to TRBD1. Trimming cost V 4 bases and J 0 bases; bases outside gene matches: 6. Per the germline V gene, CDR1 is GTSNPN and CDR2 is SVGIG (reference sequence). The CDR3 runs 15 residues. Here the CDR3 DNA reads TGTGCCTGGAAGGGGGACAGAAACTCTGGAAACACCATATATTTT. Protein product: CAWKGDRNSGNTIYF.

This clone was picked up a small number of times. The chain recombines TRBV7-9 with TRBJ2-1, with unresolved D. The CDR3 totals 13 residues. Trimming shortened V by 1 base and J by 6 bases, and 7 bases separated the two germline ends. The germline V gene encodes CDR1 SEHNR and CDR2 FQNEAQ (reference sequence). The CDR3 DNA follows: TGTGCCAGCAGCTTAGTTATCCCCAATGAGCAGTTCTTC. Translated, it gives CASSLVIPNEQFF.

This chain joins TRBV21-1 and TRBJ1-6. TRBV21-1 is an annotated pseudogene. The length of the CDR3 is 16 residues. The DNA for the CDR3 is TGTGCCAGCCCCGAGGGTTGCGGACGGAAGCTTTCACCCCTCCACTTT. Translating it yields CASPEGCGRKLSPLHF.

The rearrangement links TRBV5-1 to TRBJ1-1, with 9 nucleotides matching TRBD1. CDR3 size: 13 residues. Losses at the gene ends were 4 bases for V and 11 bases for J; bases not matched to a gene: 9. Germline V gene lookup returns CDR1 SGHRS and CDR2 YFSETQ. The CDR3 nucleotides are TGCGCCAGCAGCGCGGGACAGGGCCCCTGGGCTTTCTTT. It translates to CASSAGQGPWAFF.

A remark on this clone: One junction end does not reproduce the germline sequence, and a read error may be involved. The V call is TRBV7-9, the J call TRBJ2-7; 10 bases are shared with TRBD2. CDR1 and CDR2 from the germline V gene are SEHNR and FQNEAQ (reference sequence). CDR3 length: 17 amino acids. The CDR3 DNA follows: TGTTCCAGCAGCACCGGGACTAGCGCCCAGGTAGCCTACGAGCAGTACTTC. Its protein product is CSSSTGTSAQVAYEQYF.

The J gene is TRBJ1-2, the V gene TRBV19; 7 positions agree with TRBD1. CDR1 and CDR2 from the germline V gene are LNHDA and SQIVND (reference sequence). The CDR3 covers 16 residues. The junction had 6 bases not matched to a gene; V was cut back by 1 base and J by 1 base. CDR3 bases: TGTGCCAGTAGTATAGTAGGGGACAGACATAACTATGGCTACACCTTC. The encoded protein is CASSIVGDRHNYGYTF.

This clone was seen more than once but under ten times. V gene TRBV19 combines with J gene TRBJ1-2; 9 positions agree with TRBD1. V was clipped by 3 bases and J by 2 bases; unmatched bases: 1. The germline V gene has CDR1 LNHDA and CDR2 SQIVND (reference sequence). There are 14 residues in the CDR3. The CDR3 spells CASSIGTGNYGYTF. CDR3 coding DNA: TGTGCCAGTAGTATCGGGACAGGGAACTATGGCTACACCTTC. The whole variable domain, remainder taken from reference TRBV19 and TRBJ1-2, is DGGITQSPKYLFRKEGQNVTLSCEQNLNHDAMYWYRQDPGQGLRLIYYSQIVNDFQKGDIAEGYSVSREKKESFPLTVTSAQKNPTAFYLCASSIGTGNYGYTFGSGTRLTVV.

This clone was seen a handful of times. CDR3 residues: CASSPQGRGEAEQYF. CDR3 nucleotides: TGTGCCAGCTCACCACAAGGACGGGGGGAGGCCGAGCAGTACTTC. This rearrangement joins TRBV18 to TRBJ2-7; 7 nucleotides line up with TRBD2. The CDR3 sequence is 15 residues long. Trimming at V came to 1 base and at J to 6 bases, leaving 9 bases not matched to a gene. CDR1 is KGHSH and CDR2 is LQKENI in the germline V gene.

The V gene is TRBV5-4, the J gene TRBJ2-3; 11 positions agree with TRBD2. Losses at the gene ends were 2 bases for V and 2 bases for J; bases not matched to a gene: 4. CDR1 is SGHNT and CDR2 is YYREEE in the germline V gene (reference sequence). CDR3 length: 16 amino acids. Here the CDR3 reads CASSFGTSGYTDTQYF. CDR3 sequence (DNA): TGTGCCAGCAGCTTCGGGACTAGCGGTTACACAGATACGCAGTATTTT.

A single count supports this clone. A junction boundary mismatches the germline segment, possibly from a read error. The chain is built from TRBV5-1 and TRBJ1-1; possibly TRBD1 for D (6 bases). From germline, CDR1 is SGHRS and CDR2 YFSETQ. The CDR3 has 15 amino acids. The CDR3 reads CASRLAQGRDTEAFF. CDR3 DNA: TGCGCCAGCAGATTGGCCCAGGGGCGCGACACTGAAGCTTTCTTT.

CDR3 region: CASSPGWSYEQYF. CDR3 coding DNA: TGTGCCAGCAGCCCGGGGTGGTCCTACGAGCAGTACTTC. The chain combines TRBV14 with TRBJ2-7; possibly TRBD2 for D (5 bases). Germline V gene data show CDR1 as SGHDN and CDR2 as FVKESK. The CDR3 runs to 13 residues. The ends were cut back, 4 bases at V and 1 base at J, with 8 bases in the middle.

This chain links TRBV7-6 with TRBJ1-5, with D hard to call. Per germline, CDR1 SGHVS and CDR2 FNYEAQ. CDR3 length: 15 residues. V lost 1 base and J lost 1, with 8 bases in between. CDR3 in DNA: TGTGCCAGCAGCTTAGGAGGGATGAGCAATCAGCCCCAGCATTTT. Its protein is CASSLGGMSNQPQHF.

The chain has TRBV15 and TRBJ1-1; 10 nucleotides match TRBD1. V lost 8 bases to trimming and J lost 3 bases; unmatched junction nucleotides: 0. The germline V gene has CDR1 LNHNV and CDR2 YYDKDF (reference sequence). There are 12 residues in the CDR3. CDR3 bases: TGTGCCACCGGACAGGGGGACACTGAAGCTTTCTTT. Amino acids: CATGQGDTEAFF.

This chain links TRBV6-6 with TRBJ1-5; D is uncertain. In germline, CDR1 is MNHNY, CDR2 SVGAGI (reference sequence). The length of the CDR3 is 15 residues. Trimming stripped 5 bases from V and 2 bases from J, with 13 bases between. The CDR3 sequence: CASSSGEEGNQPQHF. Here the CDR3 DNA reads TGTGCCAGCAGTAGCGGGGAGGAGGGCAATCAGCCCCAGCATTTT.

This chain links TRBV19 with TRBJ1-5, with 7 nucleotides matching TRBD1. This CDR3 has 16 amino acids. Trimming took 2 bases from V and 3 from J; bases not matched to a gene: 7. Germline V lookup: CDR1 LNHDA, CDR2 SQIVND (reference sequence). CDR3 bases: TGTGCCAGTAGTATAAACCGAGACAGGGTCAATCAGCCCCAGCATTTT. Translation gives CASSINRDRVNQPQHF.

The CDR3: CASSLVSSGRAADTQYF. CDR3 bases: TGTGCCAGCAGCTTAGTTTCTAGCGGGAGGGCCGCAGATACGCAGTATTTT. This chain uses TRBV7-2 with TRBJ2-3; 12 bases align to TRBD2. The germline gives CDR1 SGHTA, CDR2 FQGNSA. Unmatched junction bases numbered 6, after V lost 1 base and J lost 4 bases. This CDR3 has 17 amino acids.

This chain's CDR3 is CASSLSSGYNEQFF. CDR3 nucleotide sequence: TGTGCCAGCAGCTTATCTAGCGGCTACAATGAGCAGTTCTTC. The chain recombines TRBV5-6 with TRBJ2-1; TRBD2 agrees at 7 bases. Germline V gene sequence: CDR1 SGHDT, CDR2 YYEEEE. The CDR3 is made up of 14 amino acids. The J segment lost 3 bases and the V segment lost 2 bases, leaving 2 bases of the junction unmatched.